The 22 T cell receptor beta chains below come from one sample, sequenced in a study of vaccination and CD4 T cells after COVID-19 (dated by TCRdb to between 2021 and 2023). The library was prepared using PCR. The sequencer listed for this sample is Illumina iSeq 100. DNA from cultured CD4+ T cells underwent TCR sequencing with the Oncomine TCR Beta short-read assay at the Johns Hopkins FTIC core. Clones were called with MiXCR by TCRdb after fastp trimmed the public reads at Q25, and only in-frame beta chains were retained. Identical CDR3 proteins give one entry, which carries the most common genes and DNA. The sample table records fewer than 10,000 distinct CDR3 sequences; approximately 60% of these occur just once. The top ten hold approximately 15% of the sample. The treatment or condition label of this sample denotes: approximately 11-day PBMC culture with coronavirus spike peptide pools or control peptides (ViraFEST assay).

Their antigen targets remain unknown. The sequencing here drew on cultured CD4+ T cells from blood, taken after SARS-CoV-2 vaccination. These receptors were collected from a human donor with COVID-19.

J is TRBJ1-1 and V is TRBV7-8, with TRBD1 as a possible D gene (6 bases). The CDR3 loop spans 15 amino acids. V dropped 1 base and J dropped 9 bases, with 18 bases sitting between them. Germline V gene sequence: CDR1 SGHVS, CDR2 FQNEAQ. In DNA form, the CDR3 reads TGTGCCAGCAGCTTAGGGGGAGTTGCTCAGGGGAAAGCTTTCTTT. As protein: CASSLGGVAQGKAFF.

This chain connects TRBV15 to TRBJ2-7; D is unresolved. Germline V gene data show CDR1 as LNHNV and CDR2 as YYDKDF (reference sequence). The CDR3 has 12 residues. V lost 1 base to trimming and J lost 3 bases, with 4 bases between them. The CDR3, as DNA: TGTGCCACCAGCAGAGGACTCTACGAGCAGTACTTC. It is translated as CATSRGLYEQYF. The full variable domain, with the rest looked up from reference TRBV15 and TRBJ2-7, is DAMVIQNPRYQVTQFGKPVTLSCSQTLNHNVMYWYQQKSSQAPKLLFHYYDKDFNNEADTPDNFQSRRPNTSFCFLDIRSPGLGDTAMYLCATSRGLYEQYFGPGTRLTVT.

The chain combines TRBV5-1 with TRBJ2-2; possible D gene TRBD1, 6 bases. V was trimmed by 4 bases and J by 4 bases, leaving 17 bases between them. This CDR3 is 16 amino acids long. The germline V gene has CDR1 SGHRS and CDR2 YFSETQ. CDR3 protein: CASSPQKAGVTGELFF. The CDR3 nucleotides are TGCGCCAGCAGCCCCCAAAAGGCAGGGGTCACCGGGGAGCTGTTTTTT.

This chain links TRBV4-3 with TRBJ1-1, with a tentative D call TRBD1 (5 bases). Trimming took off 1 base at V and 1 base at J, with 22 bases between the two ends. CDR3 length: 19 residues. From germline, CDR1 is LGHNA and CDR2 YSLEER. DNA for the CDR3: TGCGCCAGCAGCCAAGCGATTGGGGCTCTGGGCGGTGGGAACACTGAAGCTTTCTTT. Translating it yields CASSQAIGALGGGNTEAFF.

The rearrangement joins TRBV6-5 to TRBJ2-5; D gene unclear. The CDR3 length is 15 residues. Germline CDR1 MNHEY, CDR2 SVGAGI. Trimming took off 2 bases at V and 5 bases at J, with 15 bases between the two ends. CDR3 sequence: CASSYVGNGLETQYF. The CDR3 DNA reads TGTGCCAGCAGTTACGTAGGCAATGGGCTTGAGACCCAGTACTTC.

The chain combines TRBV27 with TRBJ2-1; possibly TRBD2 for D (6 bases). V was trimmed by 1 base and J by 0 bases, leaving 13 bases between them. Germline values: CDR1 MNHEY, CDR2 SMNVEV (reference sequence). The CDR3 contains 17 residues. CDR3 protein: CASSLLGTWGSYNEQFF. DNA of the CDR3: TGTGCCAGCAGTTTATTAGGGACTTGGGGCTCCTACAATGAGCAGTTCTTC.

Written as DNA, the CDR3 is TGTGCCAGCAAGAAGGGAGAGGACGTTTGGAATTCACCCCTCCACTTT. This encodes CASKKGEDVWNSPLHF. The V and J genes are TRBV6-1 and TRBJ1-6; D gene unclear. CDR1 MNHNS and CDR2 SASEGT come from the germline V gene. The CDR3 length is 16 residues. Between the trimmed V and J ends, which lost 7 bases and 7 bases, there was a span of 20 bases.

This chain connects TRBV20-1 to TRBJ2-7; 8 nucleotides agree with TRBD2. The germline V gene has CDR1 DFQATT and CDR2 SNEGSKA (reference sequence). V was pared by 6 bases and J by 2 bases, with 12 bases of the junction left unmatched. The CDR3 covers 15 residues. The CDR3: CSAKALLAGPYEQYF. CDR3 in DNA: TGCAGTGCGAAAGCTCTGTTAGCGGGACCCTACGAGCAGTACTTC.

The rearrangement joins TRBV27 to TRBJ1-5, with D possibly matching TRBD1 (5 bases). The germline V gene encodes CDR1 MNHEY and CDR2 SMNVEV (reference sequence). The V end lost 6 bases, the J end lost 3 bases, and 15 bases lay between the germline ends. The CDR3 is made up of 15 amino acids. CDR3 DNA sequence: TGTGCCAGCAGCATAGAGGGGCGCGACAATCAGCCCCAGCATTTT. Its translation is CASSIEGRDNQPQHF.

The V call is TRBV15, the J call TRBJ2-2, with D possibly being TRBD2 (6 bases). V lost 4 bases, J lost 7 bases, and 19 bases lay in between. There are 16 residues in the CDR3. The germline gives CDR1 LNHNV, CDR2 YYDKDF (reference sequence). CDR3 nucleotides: TGTGCCACCAGCAAACCGGGACTGACTCGCGTCGGGGAGCTGTTTTTT. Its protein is CATSKPGLTRVGELFF.

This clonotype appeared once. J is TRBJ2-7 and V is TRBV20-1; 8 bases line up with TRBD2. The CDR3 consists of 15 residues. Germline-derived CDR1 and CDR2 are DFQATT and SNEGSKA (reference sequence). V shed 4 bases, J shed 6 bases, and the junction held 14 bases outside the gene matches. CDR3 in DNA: TGCAGTGCTACTCTCATTGCGGGACTAGTGGGCGAGCAGTACTTC. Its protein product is CSATLIAGLVGEQYF.

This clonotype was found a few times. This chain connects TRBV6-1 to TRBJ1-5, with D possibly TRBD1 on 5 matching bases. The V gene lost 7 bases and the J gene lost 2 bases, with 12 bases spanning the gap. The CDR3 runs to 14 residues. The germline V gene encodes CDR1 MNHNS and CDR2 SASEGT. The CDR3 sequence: CASKGRVGNQPQHF. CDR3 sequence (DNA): TGTGCCAGCAAGGGCAGGGTGGGCAATCAGCCCCAGCATTTT.

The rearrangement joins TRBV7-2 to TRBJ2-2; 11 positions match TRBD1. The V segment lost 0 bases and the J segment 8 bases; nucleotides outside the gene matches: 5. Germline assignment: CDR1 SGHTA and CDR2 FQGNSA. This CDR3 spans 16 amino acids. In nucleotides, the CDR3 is TGTGCCAGCAGCTTAGCGGGGACAGGGGGACTTGGGGAGCTGTTTTTT. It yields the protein CASSLAGTGGLGELFF.

DNA for the CDR3: TGCAGTGCTAGACCGACAGGGGGCTCGTATGGCTACACCTTC. Amino acid sequence: CSARPTGGSYGYTF. This chain uses TRBV20-1 with TRBJ1-2; TRBD1 matches 10 bases. This CDR3 contains 14 residues. Trimming cost V 2 bases and J 5 bases; bases outside gene matches: 5. Germline lookup yields CDR1 DFQATT and CDR2 SNEGSKA (reference sequence).

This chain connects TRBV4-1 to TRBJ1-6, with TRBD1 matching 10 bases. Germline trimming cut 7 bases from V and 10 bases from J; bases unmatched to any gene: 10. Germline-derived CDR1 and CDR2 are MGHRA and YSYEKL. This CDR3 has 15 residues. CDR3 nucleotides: TGCGCCAGCACCCGAACCGGGACAGGGGACTCACCCCTCCACTTT. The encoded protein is CASTRTGTGDSPLHF.

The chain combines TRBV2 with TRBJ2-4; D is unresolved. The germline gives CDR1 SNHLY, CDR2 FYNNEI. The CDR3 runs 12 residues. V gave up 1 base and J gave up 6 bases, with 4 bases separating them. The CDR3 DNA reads TGTGCCAGCAGTGAAGGGATAAACATTCAGTACTTC. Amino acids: CASSEGINIQYF.

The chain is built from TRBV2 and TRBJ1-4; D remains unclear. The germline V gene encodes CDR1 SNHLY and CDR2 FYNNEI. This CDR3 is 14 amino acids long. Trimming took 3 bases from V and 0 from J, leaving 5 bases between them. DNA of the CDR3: TGTGCCAGCAGTGAGGGAGCAACTAATGAAAAACTGTTTTTT. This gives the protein CASSEGATNEKLFF.

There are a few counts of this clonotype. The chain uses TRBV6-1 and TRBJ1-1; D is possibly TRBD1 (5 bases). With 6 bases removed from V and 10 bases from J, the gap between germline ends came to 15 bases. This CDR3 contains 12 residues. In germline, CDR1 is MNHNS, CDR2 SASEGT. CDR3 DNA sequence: TGTGCCAGCAGGGGACTCAGTTGGGGAGCTTTCTTT. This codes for CASRGLSWGAFF.

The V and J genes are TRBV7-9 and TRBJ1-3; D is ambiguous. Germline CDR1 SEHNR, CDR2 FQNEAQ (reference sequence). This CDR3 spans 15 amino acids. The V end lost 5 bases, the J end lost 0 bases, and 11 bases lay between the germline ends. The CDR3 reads CASSLPLVSGNTIYF. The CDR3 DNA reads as TGTGCCAGCAGCCTCCCCCTGGTCTCTGGAAACACCATATATTTT.

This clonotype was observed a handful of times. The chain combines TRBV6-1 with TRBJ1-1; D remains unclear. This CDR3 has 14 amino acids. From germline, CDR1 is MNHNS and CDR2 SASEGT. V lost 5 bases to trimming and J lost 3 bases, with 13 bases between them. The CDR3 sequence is CASSLRPGDTEAFF. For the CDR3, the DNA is TGTGCCAGCAGTCTTCGCCCGGGAGACACTGAAGCTTTCTTT.

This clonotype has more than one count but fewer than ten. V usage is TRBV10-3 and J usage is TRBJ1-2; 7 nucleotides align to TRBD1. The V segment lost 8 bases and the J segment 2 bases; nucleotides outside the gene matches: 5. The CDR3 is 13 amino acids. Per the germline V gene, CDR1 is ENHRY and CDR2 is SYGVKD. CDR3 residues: CAIARGENYGYTF. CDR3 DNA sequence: TGTGCCATCGCCAGGGGGGAAAACTATGGCTACACCTTC.

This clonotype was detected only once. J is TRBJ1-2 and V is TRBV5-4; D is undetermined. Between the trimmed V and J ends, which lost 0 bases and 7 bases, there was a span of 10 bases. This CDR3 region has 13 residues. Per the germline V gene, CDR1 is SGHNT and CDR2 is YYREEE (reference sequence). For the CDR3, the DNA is TGTGCCAGCAGCTTGGCCGGGAGTGGTGGCTACACCTTC. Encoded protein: CASSLAGSGGYTF.